The 27 T cell receptor beta chains reported below all come from one sample, sequenced in a study of cytomegalovirus exposure and HLA in healthy donors. Primers for the PCR totalled 60 Vbeta and 13 Jbeta. Libraries were prepared by immunoSEQ multiplex PCR; TCRdb keeps only in-frame clonotypes and omits some of them. In the table there are around 150,000 clones, approximately 80% of which are singletons. Specimen: PBMCs. All receptors come from a woman between 45 and 60 years old in good health and CMV-seronegative.

This clone was seen at least ten times. This chain links TRBV28 with TRBJ2-1; 11 positions match TRBD2. Germline V gene lookup returns CDR1 MDHEN and CDR2 SYDVKM. V shed 8 bases, J shed 3 bases, and the junction held 3 bases outside the gene matches. This CDR3 is built from 14 residues. The chain's CDR3 is CASSTSGVYNEQFF. CDR3 bases: TGTGCCAGCTCGACTAGCGGGGTCTACAATGAGCAGTTCTTC. The full variable domain, rest sourced from reference TRBV28 and TRBJ2-1, is DVKVTQSSRYLVKRTGEKVFLECVQDMDHENMFWYRQDPGLGLRLIYFSYDVKMKEKGDIPEGYSVSREKKERFSLILESASTNQTSMYLCASSTSGVYNEQFFGPGTRLTVL.

The J gene is TRBJ1-2, the V gene TRBV4-2; weak D call: TRBD1 (6 bases). Trimming removed 4 bases from V and 7 bases from J, with 19 bases in between. Germline CDR1 reads LGHNA; CDR2 reads YNFKEQ. The CDR3 has 15 amino acids. The CDR3 region has the DNA TGTGCCAGCAGCCCGACGTCCCGGGACATGTTTGGCTACACCTTC. Amino acids: CASSPTSRDMFGYTF.

The gene calls are TRBV6-5 and TRBJ1-2; 9 nucleotides agree with TRBD1. Trimming took 0 bases from V and 4 from J; bases not matched to a gene: 6. CDR3 length: 16 residues. Germline V gives CDR1 MNHEY, CDR2 SVGAGI. The CDR3 loop reads CASSYSRQGDLYGYTF. Written as DNA, the CDR3 is TGTGCCAGCAGTTACTCGAGACAGGGGGATCTCTATGGCTACACCTTC.

This chain uses TRBV25-1 with TRBJ1-3; TRBD1 matches at 7 bases. Germline values: CDR1 MGHDK, CDR2 SYGVNS. This CDR3 spans 17 amino acids. J gave up 3 bases and V 1 base, and 9 bases lay outside the gene matches. The CDR3 is CASSESGGRTSGNTIYF. As DNA, the CDR3 is TGTGCCAGCAGTGAATCAGGGGGACGAACAAGTGGAAACACCATATATTTT.

The chain joins TRBV5-4 to TRBJ1-2; no clear D gene. V lost 2 bases to trimming and J lost 6 bases, with 8 bases between them. CDR3 size: 12 residues. The V gene's germline CDR1 is SGHNT and CDR2 YYREEE (reference sequence). CDR3 amino acids: CASSFEGDGYTF. The CDR3, as DNA: TGTGCCAGCAGCTTCGAGGGAGATGGCTACACCTTC.

The rearrangement links TRBV11-2 to TRBJ1-2; no reliable D call. Trimming took 4 bases from V and 8 from J, leaving 11 bases between them. This CDR3 contains 12 residues. In germline, CDR1 is SGHAT, CDR2 FQNNGV. The DNA of the CDR3 is TGTGCCAGCAGCTCCGGGGTGGGCGGCTACACCTTC. Translation: CASSSGVGGYTF.

The chain recombines TRBV9 with TRBJ2-7; D may be TRBD2 (6 bases). CDR1 and CDR2 from the germline V gene are SGDLS and YYNGEE. V lost 4 bases and J lost 2, with 16 bases in between. The CDR3 length is 15 residues. The DNA of the CDR3 is TGTGCCAGCAGCCCACATCACTCGGGGGCCTACGAGCAGTACTTC. The encoded protein is CASSPHHSGAYEQYF.

V and J are TRBV10-3 and TRBJ2-1; tentative D call: TRBD2 (5 bases). Germline V gene lookup returns CDR1 ENHRY and CDR2 SYGVKD. With 3 bases removed from V and 7 bases from J, the gap between germline ends came to 10 bases. This CDR3 comprises 13 residues. For the CDR3, the DNA is TGTGCCATCAGTGAAAATTGGGAGAATGAGCAGTTCTTC. Translation gives CAISENWENEQFF.

V and J are TRBV5-1 and TRBJ2-1; TRBD2 agrees at 8 bases. Unmatched junction bases numbered 13, after V lost 2 bases and J lost 9 bases. The CDR3 extends over 16 amino acids. Germline CDR1 and CDR2: SGHRS and YFSETQ. The DNA for the CDR3 is TGCGCCAGCAGCTTAAGCGGGGGATTCTTGCAGGGTGAGCAGTTCTTC. It encodes CASSLSGGFLQGEQFF.

This clone was observed a single time. The CDR3 region has the DNA TGTGCCAGCAGCCAAGGACCTCAGGGAAACTCCTACGAGCAGTACTTC. Translating gives CASSQGPQGNSYEQYF. This sequence joins TRBV4-2 and TRBJ2-5; TRBD1 might be the D (5 bases). The DNA end is a closer match to TRBJ2-7, so the J assignment may be wrong. The CDR3 is made up of 16 amino acids. CDR1 LGHNA and CDR2 YNFKEQ come from the germline V gene.

The chain recombines TRBV6-4 with TRBJ1-6; possible D gene TRBD1, 5 bases. The V gene lost 6 bases and the J gene lost 7 bases, with 10 bases spanning the gap. The CDR3 has 13 amino acids. Germline assignment: CDR1 MRHNA and CDR2 SNTAGT. For the CDR3, the DNA is TGTGCCAGCAGCGCAGGGCCGAATTCACCCCTCCACTTT. This codes for CASSAGPNSPLHF.

This clone has a handful of counts. The chain couples TRBV2 to TRBJ2-3; TRBD2 agrees at 8 bases. V dropped 6 bases and J dropped 0; count of bases not matched to a gene: 14. Germline CDR1 reads SNHLY; CDR2 reads FYNNEI. This CDR3 comprises 18 residues. This chain's CDR3 is CASRAGTLGGASTDTQYF. The CDR3 DNA is TGTGCCAGCAGGGCCGGGACCCTCGGGGGGGCAAGCACAGATACGCAGTATTTT.

The rearrangement joins TRBV4-1 to TRBJ1-2, with no clear D. V gave up 0 bases and J gave up 4 bases, with 9 bases separating them. CDR3 length: 14 amino acids. The germline V gene encodes CDR1 MGHRA and CDR2 YSYEKL. CDR3 coding DNA: TGCGCCAGCAGCCAAGACGGTGCGTTCTATGGCTACACCTTC. Its translation: CASSQDGAFYGYTF.

The CDR3 region is CASSLVGGSAKNIQYF. DNA for the CDR3: TGTGCCAGCAGCTTAGTGGGAGGGTCAGCCAAAAACATTCAGTACTTC. The rearrangement uses TRBV7-9 and TRBJ2-4, with 7 nucleotides matching TRBD2. V trimming: 1 base; J trimming: 0 bases; junction bases outside the gene matches: 3. The CDR3 runs 16 residues. Germline CDR1 reads SEHNR; CDR2 reads FQNEAQ (reference sequence).

The V gene is TRBV6-5, the J gene TRBJ2-7; D is possibly TRBD1 (5 bases). CDR1 MNHEY and CDR2 SVGAGI come from the germline V gene. V lost 6 bases, J lost 4 bases, and 16 bases lay in between. The CDR3 has 14 residues. In DNA, the CDR3 is TGTGCCAGCAGCTCACCAGGGATTGAGTACGAGCAGTACTTC. As protein: CASSSPGIEYEQYF.

The chain uses TRBV5-1 and TRBJ2-1; 11 bases are shared with TRBD2. This CDR3 comprises 16 residues. Per the germline V gene, CDR1 is SGHRS and CDR2 is YFSETQ. The trim removed 3 bases at V and 6 bases at J, leaving 8 bases unmatched. CDR3 in DNA: TGCGCCAGCAGCTGGACACCGGGACTAGCGGCCAATGAGCAGTTCTTC. Translation gives CASSWTPGLAANEQFF.

The CDR3, as DNA: TGCGCCAGCAGGCAAGACAGGGCTGGAAACACCATATATTTT. Amino acids: CASRQDRAGNTIYF. V gene TRBV5-1 combines with J gene TRBJ1-3; 7 bases map to TRBD1. The germline CDR1 and CDR2 sequences are SGHRS and YFSETQ. This CDR3 is 14 amino acids long. The junction had 4 bases not matched to a gene; V was cut back by 5 bases and J by 2 bases.

This clone was detected only once. The chain recombines TRBV5-1 with TRBJ2-5; TRBD1 matches at 7 bases. Germline CDR1 is SGHRS and CDR2 is YFSETQ. The CDR3 has 15 residues. Trimming cost V 2 bases and J 0 bases; bases outside gene matches: 4. CDR3 in DNA: TGCGCCAGCAGCTTACAGGGGTTGTACCAAGAGACCCAGTACTTC. Its translation is CASSLQGLYQETQYF.

This clone was detected only a few times. J is TRBJ2-1 and V is TRBV11-2; a possible D gene is TRBD2 (6 bases). Germline loops: CDR1 SGHAT, CDR2 FQNNGV. V was clipped by 5 bases and J by 3 bases, with 11 bases between them. The CDR3 extends over 14 amino acids. CDR3 in DNA: TGTGCCAGCAGCCAGGCGGGGATCTACAATGAGCAGTTCTTC. It yields the protein CASSQAGIYNEQFF.

The rearrangement links TRBV6-5 to TRBJ1-1; 7 bases align to TRBD1. The germline gives CDR1 MNHEY, CDR2 SVGAGI. Unmatched junction bases numbered 5, after V lost 7 bases and J lost 6 bases. The CDR3 runs to 12 residues. The CDR3 spells CASKVGTAEAFF. As DNA, the CDR3 is TGTGCCAGCAAAGTCGGGACAGCTGAAGCTTTCTTT.

This clone was seen once. One end of the junction fails to match germline, which may point to a read error. The chain carries TRBV7-9 and TRBJ2-3, with D perhaps being TRBD1 or TRBD2 (7 bases each). Looked up from germline, CDR1 is SEHNR and CDR2 is FQNEAQ (reference sequence). CDR3 size: 14 residues. The CDR3 region is CANSRGGYTDTQYF. DNA for the CDR3: TGTGCCAACAGCAGGGGGGGTTACACAGATACGCAGTATTTT.

V gene TRBV5-4 combines with J gene TRBJ2-5, with a possible D match to TRBD1 (6 bases). The better agreement between TRBJ2-7 and the DNA end casts doubt on the J call. Germline lookup yields CDR1 SGHNT and CDR2 YYREEE (reference sequence). CDR3 length equals 15 residues. The CDR3 region has the DNA TGTGCCAGCAGCTGGGGAACAGGGAGATCCTACGAGCAGTACTTC. Translating it yields CASSWGTGRSYEQYF.

This chain links TRBV7-2 with TRBJ1-6; 8 positions agree with TRBD1. The CDR3 is made up of 15 amino acids. J was trimmed by 9 bases and V by 4 bases; bases with no gene match: 8. CDR1 is SGHTA and CDR2 is FQGNSA in the germline V gene. In nucleotides, the CDR3 is TGTGCCAGCAGCTACGCAGGGGGCAACCCTTCACCCCTCCACTTT. Its protein product is CASSYAGGNPSPLHF. The entire variable domain, with the rest obtained from reference TRBV7-2 and TRBJ1-6, is as follows: GAGVSQSPSNKVTEKGKDVELRCDPISGHTALYWYRQSLGQGLEFLIYFQGNSAPDKSGLPSDRFSAERTGGSVSTLTIQRTQQEDSAVYLCASSYAGGNPSPLHFGNGTRLTVT.

This chain uses TRBV23-1 with TRBJ1-6; 7 nucleotides line up with TRBD1. TRBV23-1 carries the ORF label, with uncertain function. Trimming at V came to 1 base and at J to 7 bases, leaving 7 bases not matched to a gene. The CDR3 is made up of 16 amino acids. In DNA, the CDR3 is TGCGCCAGCAGTCAATTTCACAGGGGCCAAAATTCACCCCTCCACTTT. Translation gives CASSQFHRGQNSPLHF.

V usage is TRBV11-2 and J usage is TRBJ2-2; a possible D gene is TRBD2 (6 bases). There are 16 residues in the CDR3. CDR1 and CDR2 (germline): SGHAT, FQNNGV. Trimming shortened V by 5 bases and J by 6 bases, and 19 bases separated the two germline ends. The CDR3 DNA reads as TGTGCCAGCAGCGCGAAAGGGACTGGGGGTTCCGGGGAGCTGTTTTTT. Translating gives CASSAKGTGGSGELFF.

This chain connects TRBV11-2 to TRBJ1-4; unclear D gene. Germline values: CDR1 SGHAT, CDR2 FQNNGV. The length of the CDR3 is 13 residues. Trimming took off 4 bases at V and 3 bases at J, with 6 bases between the two ends. In DNA, the CDR3 is TGTGCCAGCAGCTCGGGTCCTAATGAAAAACTGTTTTTT. Encoded protein: CASSSGPNEKLFF. The full variable domain, with the rest looked up from reference TRBV11-2 and TRBJ1-4, is EAGVAQSPRYKIIEKRQSVAFWCNPISGHATLYWYQQILGQGPKLLIQFQNNGVVDDSQLPKDRFSAERLKGVDSTLKIQPAKLEDSAVYLCASSSGPNEKLFFGSGTQLSVL.

J is TRBJ2-1 and V is TRBV7-3, with 11 bases matching TRBD2. Germline V gene data show CDR1 as SGHTA and CDR2 as FQGTGA. The CDR3 extends over 15 amino acids. After removal of 6 bases from V and 3 bases from J, the junction contained 4 bases not matched to a gene. In DNA form, the CDR3 reads TGTGCCAGCAGTTCTAGCGGGGGGAACTACAATGAGCAGTTCTTC. This gives the protein CASSSSGGNYNEQFF.